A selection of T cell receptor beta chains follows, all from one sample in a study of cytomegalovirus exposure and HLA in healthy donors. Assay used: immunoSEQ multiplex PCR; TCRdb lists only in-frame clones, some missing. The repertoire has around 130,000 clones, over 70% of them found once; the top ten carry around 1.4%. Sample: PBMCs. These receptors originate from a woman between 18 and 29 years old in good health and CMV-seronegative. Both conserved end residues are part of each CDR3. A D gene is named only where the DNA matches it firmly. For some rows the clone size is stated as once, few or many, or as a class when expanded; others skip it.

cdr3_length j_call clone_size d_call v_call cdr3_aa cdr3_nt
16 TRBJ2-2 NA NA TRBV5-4 CASSLGGRGSTGELFF TGTGCCAGCAGCTTGGGAGGCAGGGGTAGCACCGGGGAGCTGTTTTTT
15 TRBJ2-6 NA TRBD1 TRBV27 CASSSDRARANVLTF TGTGCCAGCAGTTCCGACAGGGCTAGGGCCAACGTCCTGACTTTC
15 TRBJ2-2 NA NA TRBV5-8 CASSFVHANTGELFF TGTGCCAGCAGCTTCGTACACGCGAACACCGGGGAGCTGTTTTTT
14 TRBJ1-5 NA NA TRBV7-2 CASSLVHINQPQHF TGTGCCAGCAGCTTAGTACACATAAATCAGCCCCAGCATTTT
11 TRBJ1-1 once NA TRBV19 CASSSLAEAFF TGTGCCAGTAGCTCTTTGGCCGAAGCTTTCTTT
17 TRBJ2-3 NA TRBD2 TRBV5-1 CASSPQPAAGDADTQYF TGCGCCAGCAGCCCACAACCCGCGGCGGGGGACGCAGATACGCAGTATTTT
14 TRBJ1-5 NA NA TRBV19 CAVRGGESNQPQHF TGTGCCGTCAGAGGGGGTGAAAGCAATCAGCCCCAGCATTTT
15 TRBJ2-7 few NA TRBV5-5 CASSLRRQNPYEQYF TGTGCCAGCAGCTTGCGCCGACAGAATCCCTACGAGCAGTACTTC
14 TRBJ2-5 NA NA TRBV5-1 CASSLRLVVETQYF TGCGCCAGCAGCTTGAGACTAGTAGTAGAGACCCAGTACTTC
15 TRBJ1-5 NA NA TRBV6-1 CASRSTRTGNQPQHF TGTGCCAGCAGATCAACACGGACAGGCAATCAGCCCCAGCATTTT
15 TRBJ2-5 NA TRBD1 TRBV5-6 CASSHGQGRLETQYF TGTGCCAGCAGCCACGGACAGGGGCGGTTAGAGACCCAGTACTTC
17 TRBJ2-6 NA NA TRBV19 CASSIGAALSGANVLTF TGTGCCAGTAGTATCGGAGCGGCCCTCTCTGGGGCCAACGTCCTGACTTTC
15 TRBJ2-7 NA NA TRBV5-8 CASSLAAGPNHEQYF TGTGCCAGCAGCTTGGCCGCAGGGCCTAACCACGAGCAGTACTTC
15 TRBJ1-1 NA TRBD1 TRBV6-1 CASSFTGGGGTEAFF TGTGCCAGCAGTTTTACAGGGGGCGGTGGCACTGAAGCTTTCTTT
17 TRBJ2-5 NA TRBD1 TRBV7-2 CASSLSARTGAQETQYF TGTGCCAGCAGCTTATCCGCGCGGACAGGGGCCCAAGAGACCCAGTACTTC
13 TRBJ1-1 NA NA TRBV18 CASSTAQNTEAFF TGTGCCAGCTCGACAGCCCAGAACACTGAAGCTTTCTTT
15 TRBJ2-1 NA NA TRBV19 CATRSPGKPYNEQFF TGTGCCACCCGATCCCCAGGGAAACCCTACAATGAGCAGTTCTTC
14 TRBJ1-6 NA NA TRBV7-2 CASSLVGAGSPLHF TGTGCCAGCAGCTTAGTGGGGGCTGGTTCACCCCTCCACTTT
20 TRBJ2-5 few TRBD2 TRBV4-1 CASSQVYDGLAGSWEETQYF TGCGCCAGCAGCCAAGTTTACGATGGACTAGCGGGATCGTGGGAAGAGACCCAGTACTTC
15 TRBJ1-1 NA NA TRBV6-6 CASSPRGSKNTEAFF TGTGCCAGCAGTCCTAGGGGGAGCAAAAACACTGAAGCTTTCTTT
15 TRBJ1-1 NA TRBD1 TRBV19 CASRAGTGSVTEAFF TGTGCCAGTAGAGCCGGGACAGGGTCTGTCACTGAAGCTTTCTTT
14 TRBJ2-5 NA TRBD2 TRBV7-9 CASTEAGRQETQYF TGTGCCAGCACGGAAGCGGGGAGACAAGAGACCCAGTACTTC
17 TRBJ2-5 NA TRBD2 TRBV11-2 CASSRKAGVRGQETQYF TGTGCCAGCAGCCGGAAGGCGGGAGTACGTGGGCAAGAGACCCAGTACTTC
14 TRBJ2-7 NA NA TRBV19 CASSPGGSPYEQYF TGTGCCAGTAGTCCCGGAGGCTCACCCTACGAGCAGTACTTC
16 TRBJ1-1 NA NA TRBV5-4 CASSLVNREGVGEAFF TGTGCCAGCAGCTTGGTGAACAGGGAGGGGGTAGGTGAAGCTTTCTTT
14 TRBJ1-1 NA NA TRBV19 CASTRQIMNTEAFF TGTGCCAGTACGAGACAGATTATGAACACTGAAGCTTTCTTT
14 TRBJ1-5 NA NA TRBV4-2 CASSHQDRNQPQHF TGTGCCAGCAGCCACCAGGACAGAAATCAGCCCCAGCATTTT
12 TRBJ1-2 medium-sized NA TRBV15 CATSPSGASSTF TGTGCCACCAGTCCCTCGGGAGCTTCCAGCACCTTC
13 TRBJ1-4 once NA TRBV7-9 CASSSGGAEKLFF TGTGCCAGCAGCTCCGGAGGGGCTGAAAAACTGTTTTTT
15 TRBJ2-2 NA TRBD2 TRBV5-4 CASSFGGRDTGELFF TGTGCCAGCAGCTTTGGCGGGAGAGACACCGGGGAGCTGTTTTTT
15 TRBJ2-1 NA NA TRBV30 CAWSVSRGSYNEQFF TGTGCCTGGAGTGTAAGCCGGGGCTCCTACAATGAGCAGTTCTTC
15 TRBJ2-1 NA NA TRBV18 CASSLGGTPYNEQFF TGTGCCAGCTCACTAGGGGGTACCCCTTACAATGAGCAGTTCTTC
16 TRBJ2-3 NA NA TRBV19 CASSAAGGGRTDTQYF TGTGCCAGTAGTGCCGCTGGGGGAGGTCGGACAGATACGCAGTATTTT
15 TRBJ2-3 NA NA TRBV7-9 CASSSTDQYTDTQYF TGTGCCAGCAGCTCGACAGATCAATACACAGATACGCAGTATTTT
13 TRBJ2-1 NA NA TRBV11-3 CASSPRTYNEQFF TGTGCCAGCAGCCCCCGTACCTACAATGAGCAGTTCTTC
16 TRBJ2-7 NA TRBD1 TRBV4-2 CASSQFLGTGGYEQYF TGTGCCAGCAGCCAATTCTTAGGGACAGGGGGGTACGAGCAGTACTTC
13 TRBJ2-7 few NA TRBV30 CAWSVSAVYEQYF TGTGCCTGGAGTGTAAGCGCAGTCTACGAGCAGTACTTC
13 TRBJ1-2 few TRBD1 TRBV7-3 CASSHRQGYGYTF TGTGCCAGCAGCCACCGACAGGGTTATGGCTACACCTTC
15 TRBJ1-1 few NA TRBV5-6 CASSLRDTLNTEAFF TGTGCCAGCAGCTTAAGGGACACCTTGAACACTGAAGCTTTCTTT
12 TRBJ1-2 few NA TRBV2 CASSYGEAGYTF TGTGCCAGCAGTTACGGAGAGGCGGGCTACACCTTC